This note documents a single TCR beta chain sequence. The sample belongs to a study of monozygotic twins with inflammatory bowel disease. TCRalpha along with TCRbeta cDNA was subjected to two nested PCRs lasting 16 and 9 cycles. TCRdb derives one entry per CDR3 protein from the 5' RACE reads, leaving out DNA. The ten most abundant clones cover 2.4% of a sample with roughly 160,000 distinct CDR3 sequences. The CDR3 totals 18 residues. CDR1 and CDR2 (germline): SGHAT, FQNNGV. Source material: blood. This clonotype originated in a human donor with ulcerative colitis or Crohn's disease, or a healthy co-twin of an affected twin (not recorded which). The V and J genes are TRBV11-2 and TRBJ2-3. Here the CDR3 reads CASSRSAGSGLFTDTQYF.